Listed below are T cell receptor beta chains from one sample, sequenced in a study of blood T cell repertoires in COVID-19. Clones were sequenced by immunoSEQ multiplex PCR, and TCRdb holds only the in-frame ones, with some missing. The sample lists approximately 27,000 clones, about 91% occurring once. The sample taken for sequencing was peripheral blood. The receptors here all came from a man in his 70s with acute or convalescent COVID-19. Both conserved end residues are part of each CDR3. The D gene is left open where the match is weak. Size is omitted from some rows. Given values are once, few, many or a class for expanded clones.

cdr3_nt cdr3_aa d_call v_call clone_size j_call
TGTGCCAGCAGCTCCAATTCCCCGGGAGGCAATGAGCAGTTCTTC CASSSNSPGGNEQFF TRBD2 TRBV7-7 - TRBJ2-1
TGTGCCAGCAGTTCCTGGTCTTCGACAGGCCAGTATGGCTACACCTTC CASSSWSSTGQYGYTF - TRBV6-5 - TRBJ1-2
TGCGCCAGCAGCGGGGGCCCTGGGGAGACCCAGTACTTC CASSGGPGETQYF - TRBV5-1 - TRBJ2-5
TGTGCCAGCAGCAAAGGGGGACAGGGGATAAAGACCCAGTACTTC CASSKGGQGIKTQYF - TRBV21-1 - TRBJ2-5
TGTGCCAGCAGTGCCTCGCCGGGACAGGGGGCCACAGATACGCAGTATTTT CASSASPGQGATDTQYF TRBD1 TRBV25-1 - TRBJ2-3
TGTGCCAGCTCACCCCTCCCTACTTTGAGCACGACCTACGAGCAGTACTTC CASSPLPTLSTTYEQYF - TRBV18 - TRBJ2-7
TGTGCCAGCAGAACCGGGACAGGGTATGGCTACACCTTC CASRTGTGYGYTF TRBD1 TRBV2 - TRBJ1-2
TGTGCCAGCAGCTTCTACAGGGGGCTTAGCTACACCTTC CASSFYRGLSYTF TRBD1 TRBV7-9 - TRBJ1-2
TGTGCCACTCGGGGAGTTGCTAGGTCCTACGAGCAGTACTTC CATRGVARSYEQYF - TRBV2 - TRBJ2-7
TGTGCCAGCAGTTTAGGTCTGACTTGGTCCTACAATGAGCAGTTCTTC CASSLGLTWSYNEQFF - TRBV27 - TRBJ2-1
TGTGCCAGCAGCATTCGGGACAGCCATATTGATTCACCCCTCCACTTT CASSIRDSHIDSPLHF TRBD1 TRBV7-8 - TRBJ1-6
TGTGCCAGCAGCTTAGACGGGCCTAGCCGTCGGCAGTACTTC CASSLDGPSRRQYF - TRBV7-9 - TRBJ2-5
TGTGCCAGCAGTTCCGGGACAGGGTATTCACCCCTCCACTTT CASSSGTGYSPLHF TRBD1 TRBV6-5 - TRBJ1-6
TGTGCCAGCAGGTCCGGGACTAAGAAAGTCCCCCAGTACTTC CASRSGTKKVPQYF TRBD2 TRBV5-4 - TRBJ2-5
TGCGCCAGCACCGGACAGGGGGTGGGAGCGGGAGGGTTAAATGAGCAGTTCTTC CASTGQGVGAGGLNEQFF - TRBV5-1 - TRBJ2-1
TGTGCCAGCAGTGAACGGACTGGGCAGCCCCAGCATTTT CASSERTGQPQHF - TRBV25-1 - TRBJ1-5
TGTGCCAGCAGCACCTCGACAGTCCGCTCTGGAAACACCATATATTTT CASSTSTVRSGNTIYF - TRBV5-6 - TRBJ1-3
TGTGCCAGCAGCTTAGTTCGGGTTGCGGGCAATGAGCAGTTCTTC CASSLVRVAGNEQFF - TRBV11-2 - TRBJ2-1
TGCGCCAGCAGCAAAAGTCCGACGGGAGGTGGGTACAATGAGCAGTTCTTC CASSKSPTGGGYNEQFF TRBD2 TRBV4-1 - TRBJ2-1
TGTGCCAGCAGCCCAAGGGGTGGACAGTCTGGGGGCTACACCTTC CASSPRGGQSGGYTF - TRBV9 - TRBJ1-2
TGCGCCAGCAGCCGAACAGGGTCCGAATACGAGCAGTACTTC CASSRTGSEYEQYF - TRBV5-1 - TRBJ2-7
TGCGCCACCCGGACTAGCGGCACAGATACGCAGTATTTT CATRTSGTDTQYF TRBD2 TRBV10-2 - TRBJ2-3
TGTGCCAGCAGCGAGAGGCAAATAGACACTGAAGCTTTCTTT CASSERQIDTEAFF - TRBV7-9 - TRBJ1-1
TGTGCCAGCAGCCAAATGGGACTAGCGGGAAACAATGAGCAGTTCTTC CASSQMGLAGNNEQFF TRBD2 TRBV3-1/TRBV3-2 - TRBJ2-1
TGCGCCAGCAGGTGGGCTAGCGGGAGTATGGATGAGCAGTTCTTC CASRWASGSMDEQFF TRBD2 TRBV5-1 - TRBJ2-1
TGCGCCAGCAGCCAAGGAGGAACTAGCGGGAGAACAGGGGAGCTGTTTTTT CASSQGGTSGRTGELFF TRBD2 TRBV4-3 - TRBJ2-2
TGTGCCAGCAGTCCCTCTCACGAGCAGTACTTC CASSPSHEQYF - TRBV6-2/TRBV6-3 few TRBJ2-7
TGTGCCAGTAGTTCTCGACAGGGGAGGTCCTACCAGCCCCAGCATTTT CASSSRQGRSYQPQHF TRBD1 TRBV19 - TRBJ1-5
TGTGCCATCAACTTTGACGAAGACAGGGGGGGCTATGGCTACACCTTC CAINFDEDRGGYGYTF TRBD1 TRBV10-3 - TRBJ1-2
TGTGCCAGTAGTACCCCAGGGGCTGGGGGAGATACGCAGTATTTT CASSTPGAGGDTQYF - TRBV19 few TRBJ2-3
TGTGCCAGCAGCCTAAAAGGGCGGGGTAGCAATCAGCCCCAGCATTTT CASSLKGRGSNQPQHF - TRBV5-5 - TRBJ1-5
TGTGCCAGCAGCGACGGGAGCAATCAGCCCCAGCATTTT CASSDGSNQPQHF - TRBV7-3 - TRBJ1-5
TGTGCTAGTGGTTCAGGGGTAACTGGAAACACCATATATTTT CASGSGVTGNTIYF - TRBV12-5 - TRBJ1-3
TGTGCCAGCAGCCAAGATTACTATGGGGCGGGAGGGCCGGTGGAGACCCAGTACTTC CASSQDYYGAGGPVETQYF TRBD2 TRBV4-2 - TRBJ2-5
TGTGCCAGCAGTGCGTTATCCGGGACAGGGAACTATGGCTACACCTTC CASSALSGTGNYGYTF TRBD1 TRBV27 - TRBJ1-2
TGTGCCAGCTTGAGCCTCGACAGGGACACTGAAGCTTTCTTT CASLSLDRDTEAFF TRBD1 TRBV6-5 - TRBJ1-1
TGTGCCAGCAGCTTAAACGGTTTCTACGAGCAGTACTTC CASSLNGFYEQYF - TRBV7-3 - TRBJ2-7
TGCGCCAGCAGCCAAGATTTTGGGGCTTCTGGAAACACCATATATTTT CASSQDFGASGNTIYF - TRBV4-3 few TRBJ1-3
TGTGCCAGCAGAGACCGACTAGCGGGATCCACAGATACGCAGTATTTT CASRDRLAGSTDTQYF TRBD2 TRBV2 - TRBJ2-3
TGTGCCAGCAGCCTACGGGATGACACAGATACGCAGTATTTT CASSLRDDTDTQYF - TRBV14 - TRBJ2-3
TGTGCCAGCAGGAGAGACAGGGGGGGGGATGAGCAGTTCTTC CASRRDRGGDEQFF TRBD1 TRBV27 - TRBJ2-1
TGTGCCAGCAGCCCCACGGCCGGGACAGGGGGCTCTGAAGCTTTCTTT CASSPTAGTGGSEAFF TRBD1 TRBV11-2 - TRBJ1-1
TGTGCCAGCGGGAGGACAGGGCCCTACGAGCAGTACTTC CASGRTGPYEQYF TRBD1 TRBV6-5 - TRBJ2-7
TGTGCCAGCAGCGACCCGGGACAGGGGGCCACAGATACGCAGTATTTT CASSDPGQGATDTQYF TRBD1 TRBV3-1/TRBV3-2 - TRBJ2-3
TGTGCCAGCAGTGGAGGGGGCAGGGAGGCAGAGACCCAGTACTTC CASSGGGREAETQYF - TRBV2 - TRBJ2-5
TGTGCCATCAGGAGTAGCATCAACTCCCCGAGGAACGAGCAGTACTTC CAIRSSINSPRNEQYF - TRBV10-3 - TRBJ2-7
TGTGCCAGCAGCTTAGGAGGCAGGGCACCCTATAATTCACCCCTCCACTTT CASSLGGRAPYNSPLHF - TRBV7-2 - TRBJ1-6
TGTGCCAGTACCTCATCCTCCGGGACAGATGATTCACCCCTCCACTTT CASTSSSGTDDSPLHF TRBD1 TRBV19 - TRBJ1-6
TGTGCCAGCAGTCAACAGGATCGCAGCGGCTACACCTTC CASSQQDRSGYTF - TRBV7-9 - TRBJ1-2
TGTGCCAGCAGCTTAGAGACTAGCGCCTACAATGAGCAGTTCTTC CASSLETSAYNEQFF TRBD2 TRBV7-2 - TRBJ2-1
TGTGCCACCAGCTGGGACAGGGGGGATGGTCAGCCCCAGCATTTT CATSWDRGDGQPQHF TRBD1 TRBV15 - TRBJ1-5
TGTGCCAGCAGCTTAGATGGACAGGGCTCAGATACGCAGTATTTT CASSLDGQGSDTQYF TRBD1 TRBV11-3 - TRBJ2-3
TGTGCCAGCTCACCCGTCCCGGGACAGGAGATTGAAAAACTGTTTTTT CASSPVPGQEIEKLFF TRBD1 TRBV18 - TRBJ1-4
TGCAGTGCTCTCGGGGCCAACGTCCTGACTTTC CSALGANVLTF - TRBV20-1 - TRBJ2-6
TGTGCCAGCAGTTACGGACTTAGCTCCTACGAGCAGTACTTC CASSYGLSSYEQYF - TRBV6-2/TRBV6-3 - TRBJ2-7
TGCGCCAGCAGCCAAGAGACAGGAAGGAATAGTTCACCCCTCCACTTT CASSQETGRNSSPLHF - TRBV4-3 - TRBJ1-6
TGTGCCATCAGGCATCAGGTACAGGCTGGCACTGAAGCTTTCTTT CAIRHQVQAGTEAFF - TRBV10-3 - TRBJ1-1